This T cell receptor (beta chain) was sequenced for a study of identical twins (dated by TCRdb to about 2016). As for the study more broadly: TCR alpha and beta repertoires from monozygotic twins, unrelated adults of various ages and cord blood were deep-sequenced to test whether fetal clonotypes persist. Replicate twin experiments were performed at different times using different library preparation protocols to rule out contamination.

Only healthy Caucasian donors were included. The twin cohort comprised three pairs of female monozygotic twins, all aged roughly 18 to 29 years. Peripheral blood mononuclear cells were the source from which RNA for the TCR libraries was isolated. The investigation overall reported the following: Abundant cord blood beta clonotypes carried fewer insertions; young adult naive repertoires showed a weaker similar trend, while memory repertoires showed none. Compared with coincidental sharing between unrelated individuals, an excess of low generation-probability sequences was observed among out-of-frame TCR alpha sequences shared between twins. Zero-insertion analyses could be partly confounded by invariant T cells such as MAIT and iNKT, though diverse VJ usage argued against such confounding for most clonotypes. Because the same donors could not be followed over many years, conclusions were based on cross-sectional statistical analysis. In monozygotic twins, recombination models systematically underestimated out-of-frame TCR alpha sharing, but the models matched the sharing seen between unrelated individuals. Excess twin sharing in beta out-of-frame sequences was weaker because fewer shared sequences lowered the signal-to-noise ratio.

Library preparation was by 5' RACE. Sequencing used an Illumina HiSeq 2000. Template switching introduced a universal primer binding site; the final cDNA contained a unique molecular identifier, enabling accurate counting of TCR cDNA molecules. Specific primers in the conserved constant-segment region were used to synthesize first-strand cDNA for the TCR alpha and beta chains. To control for contamination, each cDNA library was double barcoded with a SMART-Mk sample barcode plus Illumina barcodes. TruSeq adapter sequences, together with Illumina sample barcodes, were added in two successive PCR steps. The Illumina HiSeq platform was used with custom primers to sequence TCR alpha and beta cDNA libraries. The original methods were these. Raw reads were processed with MiGEC to extract unique molecular identifiers, and MiXCR was used to determine CDR3 positions. For each individual, recombination models were inferred using an EM algorithm with the repgenHMM and IGoR tools. Shared clonotype analysis was performed with the tcR package in R, normalizing sharing by the product of cloneset sizes. To study raw recombination free of thymic and clonal selection effects, out-of-frame nonproductive sequences were analyzed. Using fastp at Q25 and MiXCR, TCRdb reprocessed the public reads and kept productive beta chains. Each CDR3 protein appears once, grouped with its most common genes and DNA. These V and J calls rely on TCRdb rather than the paper's analysis. The sample table lists about 890,000 distinct CDR3 sequences, 9% to 15% of them with a count of one. Clones ranked in the top ten supply around 1.5% of the sample.

The sample holds many counts of this clonotype. Its cognate antigen has yet to be identified. The input lacks base qualities; no much larger clone sits a single base away. The CDR3 spans 12 residues, from the cysteine through the phenylalanine. Only the CDR3 region is kept as DNA, spanning 36 bases read in frame from base 1. V trim: 8 bases; J trim: 2 bases; unmatched bases: 2. These sequences were also reported in another study, on yellow fever vaccine responses in identical twins. As that second study puts it: The authors reported that the T cell response to vaccination in identical twins appeared partly convergent and partly personalized. The study precisely tracked vaccine-responding T cell clones in identical twins.

Sequencing was done on a sample of PBMCs. The source is a woman aged 18-35 years in good health. The chain couples TRBV12-3 or TRBV12-4 to TRBJ1-1, and 7 junction bases match TRBD1. The encoded CDR3 is CASQGGNTEAFF. The DNA sequence is as follows: TGTGCCAGCCAGGGGGGAAACACTGAAGCTTTCTTT.